This T cell receptor beta chain emerged from a study of blood T cell repertoires in COVID-19. About the study: Both acute and convalescent COVID-19 samples were obtained from the United States, Italy and Spain. Sources were T cells, B-cell-depleted T cells, or PBMCs; the material itself was cDNA or gDNA.

This clone was observed a single time. Original processing methods: Reference gene primers were amplified, and this amplification served to estimate nucleated cell counts. TCRdb's table, derived via immunoSEQ multiplex PCR, lists solely in-frame clones and lacks some. That table supplies the V and J calls and clone size; D and trimming were determined from the DNA. This table has 380,000 or so clones, roughly nine tenths appearing once. Germline trimming cut 4 bases from V and 7 bases from J; bases unmatched to any gene: 6. The CDR3 spans 13 residues. Germline values: CDR1 SGHAT, CDR2 FQNNGV. The sequenced sample consisted of peripheral blood. The chain joins TRBV11-2 to TRBJ1-2; 7 bases match TRBD1. The receptor comes from a man between 40 and 49 years old with acute or convalescent COVID-19. CDR3 bases: TGTGCCAGCAGCTCGACAGGGACCGTTGGCTACACCTTC. Protein: CASSSTGTVGYTF.